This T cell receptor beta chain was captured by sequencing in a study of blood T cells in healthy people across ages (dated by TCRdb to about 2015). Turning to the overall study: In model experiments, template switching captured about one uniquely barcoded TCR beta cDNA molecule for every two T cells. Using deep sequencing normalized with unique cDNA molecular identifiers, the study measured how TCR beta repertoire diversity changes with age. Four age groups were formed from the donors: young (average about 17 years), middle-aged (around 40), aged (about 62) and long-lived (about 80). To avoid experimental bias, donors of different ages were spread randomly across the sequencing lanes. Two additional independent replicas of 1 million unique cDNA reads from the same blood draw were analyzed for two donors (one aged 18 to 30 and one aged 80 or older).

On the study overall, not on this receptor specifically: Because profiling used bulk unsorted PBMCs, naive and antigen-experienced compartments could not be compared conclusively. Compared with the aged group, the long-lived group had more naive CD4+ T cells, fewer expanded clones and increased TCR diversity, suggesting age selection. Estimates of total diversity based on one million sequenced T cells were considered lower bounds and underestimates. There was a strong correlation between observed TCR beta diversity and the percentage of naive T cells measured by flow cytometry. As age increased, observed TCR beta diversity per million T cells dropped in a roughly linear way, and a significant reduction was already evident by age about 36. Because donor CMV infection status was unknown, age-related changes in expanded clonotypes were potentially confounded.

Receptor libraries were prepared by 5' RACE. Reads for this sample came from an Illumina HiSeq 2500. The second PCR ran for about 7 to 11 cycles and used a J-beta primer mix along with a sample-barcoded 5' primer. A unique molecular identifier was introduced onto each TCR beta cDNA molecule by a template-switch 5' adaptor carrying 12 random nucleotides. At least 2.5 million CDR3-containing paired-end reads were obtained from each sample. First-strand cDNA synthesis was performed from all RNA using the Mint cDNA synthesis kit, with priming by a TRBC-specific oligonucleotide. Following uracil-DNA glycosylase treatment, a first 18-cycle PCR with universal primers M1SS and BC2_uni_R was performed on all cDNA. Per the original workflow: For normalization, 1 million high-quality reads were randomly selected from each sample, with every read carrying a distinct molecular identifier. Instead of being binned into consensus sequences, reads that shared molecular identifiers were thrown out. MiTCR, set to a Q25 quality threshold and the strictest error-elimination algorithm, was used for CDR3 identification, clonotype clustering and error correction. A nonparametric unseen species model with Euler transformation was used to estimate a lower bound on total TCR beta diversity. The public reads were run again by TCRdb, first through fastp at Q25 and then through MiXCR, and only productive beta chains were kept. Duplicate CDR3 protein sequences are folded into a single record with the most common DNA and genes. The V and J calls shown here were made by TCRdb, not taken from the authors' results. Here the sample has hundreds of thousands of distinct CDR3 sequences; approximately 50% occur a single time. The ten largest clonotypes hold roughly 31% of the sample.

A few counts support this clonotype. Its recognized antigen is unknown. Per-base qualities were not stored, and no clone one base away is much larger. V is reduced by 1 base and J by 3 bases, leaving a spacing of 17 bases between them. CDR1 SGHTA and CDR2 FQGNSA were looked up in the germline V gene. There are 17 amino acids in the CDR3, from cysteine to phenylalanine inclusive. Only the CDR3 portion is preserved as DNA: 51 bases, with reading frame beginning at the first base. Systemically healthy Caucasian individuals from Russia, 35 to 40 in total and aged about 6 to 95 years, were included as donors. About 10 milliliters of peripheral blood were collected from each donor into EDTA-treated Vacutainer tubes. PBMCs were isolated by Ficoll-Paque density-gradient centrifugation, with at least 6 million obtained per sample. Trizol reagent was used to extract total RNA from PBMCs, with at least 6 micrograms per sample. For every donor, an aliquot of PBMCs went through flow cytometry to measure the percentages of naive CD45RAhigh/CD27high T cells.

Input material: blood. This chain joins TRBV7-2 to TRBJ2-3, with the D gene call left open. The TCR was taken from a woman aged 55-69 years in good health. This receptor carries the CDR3 CASSLEWAALGTDTQYF. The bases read TGTGCCAGCAGCTTAGAATGGGCAGCCCTGGGTACAGATACGCAGTATTTT.